This TCR beta chain is from a study of blood T cells in healthy people across ages. Findings and caveats of the study: TCR beta diversity per million T cells fell roughly linearly with age.

A remark on this clonotype: What it binds is unknown.

There are 17 residues in the CDR3. Sample-barcoded 5' priming and a J-beta primer mix drove a second PCR of roughly 6 to 12 cycles. TCRdb redid the calling of the 5' RACE reads with MiXCR, one entry per CDR3 protein. This sample has fewer than 1,200,000 distinct CDR3 sequences, with approximately 26% found just once. The same data also went into a second study, on T cells of mothers and their children. In that study: The data showed no persistent microchimeric T cell clones.

V and J are TRBV21-1 and TRBJ2-5; the D call TRBD1 from the table was never checked on the DNA. TRBV21-1 constitutes a pseudogene. The sequence was collected from a girl aged 2 to 9 in good health. Input material: blood. The CDR3 nucleotides are TGTGCCAGGAGCAAGACCCCTTTGACAGGGATCCAAGAGACCCAGTACTTC. Translating gives CARSKTPLTGIQETQYF.